This record covers a single T cell receptor beta chain. What this receptor recognizes is not known. It has no much larger one-base neighbor in the sample; base qualities were not kept. This CDR3 is also generated by other DNA sequences in the sample. CDR1 and CDR2, looked up from the germline V gene, are MDHEN and SYDVKM. Spanning cysteine to phenylalanine, the CDR3 consists of 15 amino acids. Of all the DNA, just the CDR3 is kept, 45 bases in frame from base 1. V and J are truncated by 3 bases and 1 base respectively, leaving an intervening sequence of 7 bases. This sample was taken from a study of cytomegalovirus exposure and HLA in healthy donors (dated by TCRdb to about 2017). The study in broad terms: An earlier analysis of more than 550 of the donors reported 276 Gb of sequence data and roughly 120 million unique TCR beta sequences obtained from 180 million or so T cells. Around 320 gigabases of sequencing data and tens of millions of unique TCR sequences were included in an early release covering around 600 HLA-typed donors. Of the 398 genotyped donors, about 80% fell in the genetic ancestry cluster associated with self-reported Caucasian donors. The study aimed to test whether cataloging public T cell receptors could reveal signatures of past pathogen exposure. The study profiled the T cell repertoires of 666 subjects by immunosequencing and related them to cytomegalovirus serostatus. Along with the approximately 700-subject first cohort, a separate validation cohort of over 90 different subjects was used. The study combined high-throughput TCR immunosequencing, statistical association of individual TCRs with disease status, and machine learning to predict cytomegalovirus infection status. In a later analysis, previously published TCR beta repertoires from fewer than 750 donors were re-analyzed and high-resolution HLA genotyping was added so that TCR occurrence patterns could be studied. In the later analysis, no new phenotypic data were used to find candidate immune exposures; instead, reliance was placed on TCR beta sequences and their occurrence across donors. In an earlier analysis of 587 of the donors, high-throughput TCR beta sequencing was used to judge whether each TCR beta V gene segment behaved as functional or pseudogenic. Alongside the repertoire data, information on donor age, sex, ethnicity and CMV serostatus was compiled. Genome-wide SNP genotypes for about 55% of the roughly 670 donors were used in a later genetic analysis, which treated that subset as a discovery cohort. Every repertoire in the discovery cohort had been generated on one and the same sequencing platform. HLA typing covered class I and class II loci at four-digit resolution. The number of donors typed differed by locus, with roughly 620-640 for A, B, C, DRB1 and DQB1, more than 500 for DQA1, 600 to 610 for DPA1, and under 490 for DPB1. Several DR-DQ haplotypes were treated as single units for association and clustering because of strong linkage in the cohort. On average, roughly 240,000 unique TCR beta nucleotide sequences were sequenced per donor among more than 350 genotyped donors of the cohort, with around 19% of those sequences being non-productive. On the study overall, not on this receptor specifically: The cohort was sequenced for TCR beta chains only, and without alpha or paired-chain data the features that could be detected were limited. Because some donors lacked HLA typing at each locus, the association tests relied only on the typed subset. A further reported finding was that TCR beta sequences accurately predicted the HLA-A and HLA-B alleles for most subjects in the first cohort. For the cohort, immune exposure information was limited to CMV serostatus. Most TCR sequences were observed very rarely across donors, whereas some public TCRs were present in many individuals. When HLA alleles, especially DR and DQ, strongly co-occurred, attributing TCR associations to individual alleles was difficult. The study listed approximately 160 TCR beta chains as associated with cytomegalovirus. V-gene and J-gene trimming of TCR beta chains was associated with a missense DCLRE1C variant in a later genetic analysis, and the association was replicated in an independent cohort. Cytomegalovirus status was reported to be diagnosed by the classifier with high specificity and sensitivity in both the original and validation cohorts. In vitro tests confirmed that a few of the cytomegalovirus-associated TCR beta chains recognize cytomegalovirus antigens. The 87-base-pair reads could not distinguish some IMGT-functional V segments, including TRBV6-2 and TRBV6-3, so those segments were excluded. Because counts were too low, 15 to 20 rarely observed V segments, including chromosome 9 orphons, were left out of the earlier analysis of several hundred of the donors. A later analysis found that most CMV-associated TCR beta chains appeared HLA-restricted, with HLA associations seemingly driven largely by CMV exposure. In a later analysis, the rate of TCR association differed among HLA loci, with DRB1 alleles having the most associated TCRs and HLA-C alleles having the fewest. Compared with the roughly 700-donor mean, donors in an Asian-associated ancestry cluster had fewer N-insertions in productive TCRs, according to a later genetic analysis. The presence/absence analyses assumed that sequencing depth was roughly uniform across donors, and that assumption may not be true. Linkage disequilibrium might explain the correlated functional status among segregating V segments, but an unknown experimental factor could not be ruled out. Compared with equally common non-associated chains, HLA-associated TCR beta chains in a later analysis were more clonally expanded and had lower generation probabilities. A group of highly shared sequence variants was considered likely to be a technical artifact of the sequencing pipeline. A later analysis associated about 18,000 TCR beta sequences with specific HLA alleles at a false discovery rate of 0.05. Several of the top co-occurrence clusters appeared to be linked to parvovirus B19, influenza, CMV and Epstein-Barr virus, according to a later analysis. The authors suggested that the approach could potentially be generalized to other disease states and immunological phenotypes. An earlier analysis of approximately 540 of the donors showed that most TCR beta V segments appeared in productive rearrangements either about 87% or about 30% of the time, which broadly matched IMGT annotations.

The receptor library was made with the immunoSEQ multiplex PCR assay. For the multiplex PCR, a mixture combining 60 forward primers for TCR Vbeta segments and 13 reverse primers for TCR Jbeta segments was used. A multiplex PCR assay on genomic DNA amplified the CDR3 region of rearranged TCR beta genes. The amplified TCR beta libraries were sequenced on the Illumina HiSeq System as 87-base-pair reads. As for the original processing: Across the 500 to 850 repertoires, a later analysis counted 75 million to 90 million unique TCR beta chains, around 11 million of which were shared by at least two donors. To remove PCR and sequencing errors, raw reads were error-corrected and collapsed into unique sequences using a nearest-neighbor algorithm that merged closely related sequences. V, D and J gene segments were assigned by aligning CDR3 sequences to IMGT reference sequences. For a sequence to be retained, at least a six-nucleotide match to both a V gene segment and a J gene segment was required. Rearrangements were classified as productive when the CDR3 lacked stop codons and remained in frame with V and J, and all other rearrangements were classified as non-productive. Following IMGT convention, CDR3 was defined as the stretch from the second conserved V-encoded cysteine to the conserved J-encoded phenylalanine. The earlier analysis of 500 to 750 of the donors excluded any sequence lacking an unambiguous match to a single V gene segment. An earlier analysis of 500 to 600 of the donors classified V segments as functional when productive rearrangements were above 56.7% and as segregating when the standard deviation between donors was above 5%. A statistical classification framework was developed to diagnose cytomegalovirus status using the catalog of TCR beta chain sequences. In a later analysis, V and J genes were assigned by comparing TCR nucleotide sequences against IMGT/GENE-DB human TR gene sequences. The TCRdist pipeline was used in a later analysis to assign CDR3 sequences and most-parsimonious VDJ recombination scenarios. A later analysis defined each TCR beta chain by its CDR3 amino acid sequence plus V-gene family, and excluded reads lacking a unique V-gene family. As a way to deal with suspected cross-contamination and a sequencing artifact, a later analysis dropped roughly 620 nucleotide sequences that were highly shared and had low generation probability. For each public chain, a later analysis derived a clonal expansion index from normalized ranks of inferred template counts within each repertoire. In a later analysis, generation probabilities were computed using a VDJ recombination model fitted to out-of-frame rearrangements, and the results were checked against IGoR. In a later analysis, hypergeometric tests were used to score TCR-TCR, TCR-HLA and TCR-CMV co-occurrence, with a repertoire-size bias correction applied to TCR pairs. A later analysis estimated false discovery rates by permuting HLA or CMV assignments 20 times. A later analysis grouped co-occurring TCRs with DBSCAN, adding TCRdist sequence similarity when clustering within HLA-allele-positive subsets. For co-occurrence clustering, repertoires with fewer than 30,000 or more than 120,000 public chains were excluded, along with a handful of repertoires with anomalous nucleotide sharing. Imported from immuneACCESS, the table was reduced by TCRdb to in-frame sequences with V and J called. These copies leave out some clones; in studies compared against another copy, an unresolved V gene accounts for under half, and the cause of the remainder is not known. Clone size and V and J calls were adopted from that table, with D and trimming inferred from the DNA. In this sample the table shows approximately 97,000 clones, 78% of which occur a single time. Roughly 4% of the sample lies in the top ten.

In total, 630 or so healthy bone marrow donors made up the cohort. Cohort members were all nominally healthy when sampled, although unrecorded immune exposures were likely present. The donor tested CMV seropositive and was one of the 289 seropositive cohort members. Every donor gave a peripheral blood sample, and the peripheral blood mononuclear cells from that sample were used for TCR beta sequencing. Genomic DNA was extracted from the blood cell samples with the Qiagen DNeasy Blood Extraction Kit. The rearrangement combines TRBV28 with TRBJ2-6; matching of 5 bases hints at TRBD2 as the D gene. Sequenced input: PBMCs. The origin of this receptor is a woman aged 40 to 50 in good health and CMV-seropositive. The bases are TGTGCCAGCAGTTTCGGCGGGTCTGGGGCCAACGTCCTGACTTTC. Translated, it reads CASSFGGSGANVLTF.